The 32 T cell receptor beta chains below were found in one sample sequenced in a study of memory CD4+ T cells and cytomegalovirus serostatus. The sort gate was single viable CD3+CD4+CD8-CD45RO+ cells for memory CD4+ T cells. The table came from immunoSEQ multiplex PCR; TCRdb's copy has only in-frame clones and leaves some out. This sample has 45,000 to 60,000 clones, with over 60% found just once. Sequencing used memory CD4+ T cells from blood. Receptors originate from an adult in good health and CMV-seropositive.

The rearrangement uses TRBV10-3 and TRBJ2-7; TRBD1 aligns across 9 bases. The trim removed 4 bases at V and 4 bases at J, leaving 17 bases unmatched. This CDR3 comprises 18 residues. The germline V gene encodes CDR1 ENHRY and CDR2 SYGVKD. CDR3 nucleotide sequence: TGTGCCATCAGTGCCGCCGGGAGTACGGGACAGGGACCGTACGAGCAGTACTTC. It encodes CAISAAGSTGQGPYEQYF.

The chain carries TRBV6-1 and TRBJ1-2; the D gene is possibly TRBD1 (5 bases). The CDR3 loop spans 14 amino acids. Germline loops: CDR1 MNHNS, CDR2 SASEGT. V was cut by 0 bases and J by 0 bases, with 5 bases left in between. The CDR3 DNA sequence: TGTGCCAGCAGTGAAGCGGGGGCTAACTATGGCTACACCTTC. Its protein product is CASSEAGANYGYTF.

The CDR3 region has the DNA TGTGCCAGCAGCCTGCCCATCGGGCAGGGGACCGGGGAGCTGTTTTTT. This gives the protein CASSLPIGQGTGELFF. V and J are TRBV11-1 and TRBJ2-2, with D possibly TRBD1 on 6 matching bases. V was cut by 5 bases and J by 5 bases, with 18 bases left in between. Germline V lookup: CDR1 SGHAT, CDR2 FQDESV (reference sequence). The CDR3 is 16 residues long.

The chain recombines TRBV19 with TRBJ1-6; 10 bases line up with TRBD1. Germline-derived CDR1 and CDR2 are LNHDA and SQIVND (reference sequence). V lost 5 bases to trimming and J lost 6 bases; unmatched junction nucleotides: 4. The CDR3 extends over 15 amino acids. The chain's CDR3 is CASSGQGGINSPLHF. DNA for the CDR3: TGTGCCAGTAGTGGACAGGGGGGGATTAATTCACCCCTCCACTTT.

The table lists this clone with a few counts. This sequence joins TRBV5-4 and TRBJ1-1, with 7 bases lining up with TRBD1. Germline V CDR1 and CDR2: SGHNT, YYREEE (reference sequence). The CDR3 has 16 residues. The V and J ends lost 4 bases and 1 base, in that order; junction bases with no gene match: 10. CDR3: CASSPPGQPGNTEAFF. The CDR3 nucleotides are TGTGCCAGCAGCCCCCCGGGACAGCCGGGGAACACTGAAGCTTTCTTT.

This clone was detected only once. The chain couples TRBV28 to TRBJ1-1; 7 bases fit TRBD1. The CDR3 is 13 residues long. Germline V gives CDR1 MDHEN, CDR2 SYDVKM. Trimming cost V 3 bases and J 6 bases; bases outside gene matches: 4. CDR3 amino acids: CASSFIQGAEAFF. CDR3 in DNA: TGTGCCAGCAGTTTCATTCAGGGGGCTGAAGCTTTCTTT.

With regard to this clone: The germline gene is not matched at one end of the junction; a read error may be the cause. The chain couples TRBV19 to TRBJ1-5; D is possibly TRBD1 (6 bases). The germline CDR1 and CDR2 sequences are LNHDA and SQIVND (reference sequence). There are 15 residues in the CDR3. CDR3 sequence: CASRETGGSNHPQHF. The CDR3, as DNA: TGTGCCAGTAGGGAGACAGGAGGATCCAATCACCCCCAGCATTTT.

The chain links TRBV7-2 to TRBJ2-3, with D uncertain. CDR3 length: 12 residues. Germline CDR1 is SGHTA and CDR2 is FQGNSA. V lost 5 bases and J 6 bases, leaving 9 bases between the germline ends. CDR3 loop: CASSRPPDTQYF. The CDR3 bases are TGTGCCAGCAGCCGCCCCCCCGATACGCAGTATTTT. Variable domain in full (rest from reference TRBV7-2 and TRBJ2-3): GAGVSQSPSNKVTEKGKDVELRCDPISGHTALYWYRQSLGQGLEFLIYFQGNSAPDKSGLPSDRFSAERTGGSVSTLTIQRTQQEDSAVYLCASSRPPDTQYFGPGTRLTVL.

The chain employs TRBV6-1 and TRBJ2-1; D gene uncertain. The CDR3 contains 12 residues. Trimming pared 7 bases from V and 4 bases from J, leaving 8 bases between. CDR1 and CDR2 (germline): MNHNS, SASEGT. CDR3 DNA: TGTGCCAGCACGCCGTGGTACAATGAGCAGTTCTTC. Translating it yields CASTPWYNEQFF.

The chain employs TRBV19 and TRBJ1-5; 8 nucleotides agree with TRBD1. The germline gives CDR1 LNHDA, CDR2 SQIVND (reference sequence). The length of the CDR3 is 16 residues. Trimming cost V 3 bases and J 2 bases; bases outside gene matches: 6. The CDR3: CASSMATGGRNQPQHF. The CDR3, as DNA: TGTGCCAGTAGTATGGCCACAGGGGGGCGCAATCAGCCCCAGCATTTT.

This clone was counted a single time. The chain links TRBV4-3 to TRBJ2-1, with 10 bases matching TRBD2. The CDR3 covers 15 residues. The ends lost 0 bases at V and 6 bases at J; junction bases unmatched: 2. Germline lookup yields CDR1 LGHNA and CDR2 YSLEER. The CDR3 protein is CASSQEGTSANEQFF. DNA for the CDR3: TGCGCCAGCAGCCAAGAGGGGACTAGCGCCAATGAGCAGTTCTTC.

The chain recombines TRBV5-1 with TRBJ1-1; TRBD1 matches 10 bases. The CDR3 is 14 amino acids. V gave up 4 bases and J gave up 5 bases; unmatched junction bases: 5. Germline V lookup: CDR1 SGHRS, CDR2 YFSETQ. Here the CDR3 DNA reads TGCGCCAGCAGCATCGACAGGGGGCTGACTGAAGCTTTCTTT. This codes for CASSIDRGLTEAFF. Drawing the rest from reference TRBV5-1 and TRBJ1-1, the complete variable domain is KAGVTQTPRYLIKTRGQQVTLSCSPISGHRSVSWYQQTPGQGLQFLFEYFSETQRNKGNFPGRFSGRQFSNSRSEMNVSTLELGDSALYLCASSIDRGLTEAFFGQGTRLTVV.

V and J are TRBV10-3 and TRBJ1-2, with D unclear. The CDR3 has 14 amino acids. Trimming stripped 2 bases from V and 4 bases from J, with 11 bases between. The germline V gene has CDR1 ENHRY and CDR2 SYGVKD. CDR3 in amino acids: CAISEEPLGYGYTF. In DNA, the CDR3 is TGTGCCATCAGTGAGGAGCCCCTGGGCTATGGCTACACCTTC.

The rearrangement uses TRBV6-1 and TRBJ2-7; D is undetermined. There are 12 residues in the CDR3. V gave up 1 base and J gave up 9 bases, with 10 bases separating them. Germline assignment: CDR1 MNHNS and CDR2 SASEGT. The CDR3 loop is CASSEGLMGQYF. DNA of the CDR3: TGTGCCAGCAGTGAAGGTCTTATGGGGCAGTACTTC.

The genes are TRBV4-2 and TRBJ1-1; 11 bases align to TRBD1. Trimming removed 4 bases from V and 4 bases from J; junction bases left unmatched: 5. CDR1 and CDR2 (germline): LGHNA, YNFKEQ. There are 15 residues in the CDR3. The CDR3 sequence: CASSPGQGAITEAFF. The CDR3 DNA reads TGTGCCAGCAGCCCCGGACAGGGGGCGATCACTGAAGCTTTCTTT.

This clone came up a few times. The chain uses TRBV6-5 and TRBJ2-2, with TRBD2 as a possible D gene (6 bases). Germline-derived CDR1 and CDR2 are MNHEY and SVGAGI. The CDR3 is 13 residues long. V lost 10 bases and J 4 bases, leaving 13 bases between the germline ends. The CDR3 bases are TGTGCCACCGCCCCAGCGGGCACCGGGGAGCTGTTTTTT. This translates into CATAPAGTGELFF.

The V and J genes are TRBV4-1 and TRBJ2-3, with 10 bases identical to TRBD2. Germline values: CDR1 MGHRA, CDR2 YSYEKL. The CDR3 length is 16 residues. After removal of 5 bases from V and 1 base from J, the junction contained 6 bases not matched to a gene. CDR3: CASSSAGGPGTDTQYF. Here the CDR3 DNA reads TGCGCCAGCAGCTCAGCGGGAGGGCCGGGCACAGATACGCAGTATTTT.

The CDR3 sequence: CASGGQSPNYGYTF. Written as DNA, the CDR3 is TGTGCCAGCGGTGGACAGTCCCCTAACTATGGCTACACCTTC. The chain joins TRBV7-9 to TRBJ1-2, with D perhaps matching TRBD1 (6 bases). V dropped 8 bases and J dropped 0 bases, with 13 bases sitting between them. CDR1 and CDR2 (germline): SEHNR, FQNEAQ (reference sequence). The CDR3 consists of 14 residues.

The chain combines TRBV14 with TRBJ2-2; TRBD1 aligns across 11 bases. The V segment lost 4 bases and the J segment 0 bases; nucleotides outside the gene matches: 10. Germline V gene sequence: CDR1 SGHDN, CDR2 FVKESK. The CDR3 has 19 amino acids. The CDR3, as DNA: TGTGCCAGCAGCCGGATCCGGACAGGGGGCGTATCGAACACCGGGGAGCTGTTTTTT. Translation gives CASSRIRTGGVSNTGELFF.

The rearrangement joins TRBV7-9 to TRBJ2-2, with a weak D call TRBD1 (6 bases). Germline assignment: CDR1 SEHNR and CDR2 FQNEAQ (reference sequence). The CDR3 totals 14 residues. V was clipped by 5 bases and J by 4 bases, with 11 bases between them. This CDR3 reads CASSTQGGTGELFF. In nucleotides, the CDR3 is TGTGCCAGCAGCACACAAGGGGGCACCGGGGAGCTGTTTTTT.

This chain joins TRBV2 and TRBJ2-1; tentative D call: TRBD2 (5 bases). Germline values: CDR1 SNHLY, CDR2 FYNNEI. The CDR3 consists of 12 residues. The V gene lost 9 bases and the J gene lost 12 bases, with 18 bases spanning the gap. CDR3 amino acids: CASYSMDFRQFF. The CDR3, as DNA: TGTGCCAGTTATTCTATGGACTTCAGGCAGTTCTTC.

The rearrangement links TRBV5-6 to TRBJ2-3, with a possible D match to TRBD1 (6 bases). Per germline, CDR1 SGHDT and CDR2 YYEEEE. The V end was cut by 1 base, the J end by 0 bases, with 15 bases between. The CDR3 has 17 residues. DNA for the CDR3: TGTGCCAGCAGCTTGTTGGGCAGGGGCCCTAGCACAGATACGCAGTATTTT. Translation: CASSLLGRGPSTDTQYF. The entire variable domain, with the rest obtained from reference TRBV5-6 and TRBJ2-3, is as follows: DAGVTQSPTHLIKTRGQQVTLRCSPKSGHDTVSWYQQALGQGPQFIFQYYEEEERQRGNFPDRFSGHQFPNYSSELNVNALLLGDSALYLCASSLLGRGPSTDTQYFGPGTRLTVL.

The chain is built from TRBV27 and TRBJ2-3; 9 nucleotides match TRBD2. V gave up 2 bases and J gave up 1 base; unmatched junction bases: 10. The CDR3 is 18 residues long. CDR1 is MNHEY, CDR2 SMNVEV, per germline (reference sequence). CDR3 loop: CASSLVAGEAQGTDTQYF. The CDR3 DNA reads as TGTGCCAGCAGTTTAGTAGCGGGGGAGGCACAGGGCACAGATACGCAGTATTTT.

This clone was found once. CDR3 nucleotides: TGTGCCATACGCCCAGGAAGGATGCGGACGATCAGCTACACCTTC. Translation: CAIRPGRMRTISYTF. V and J are TRBV7-2 and TRBJ1-2; no reliable D call. The CDR3 length is 15 residues. V dropped 10 bases and J dropped 9 bases, with 27 bases sitting between them. The germline V gene has CDR1 SGHTA and CDR2 FQGNSA.

The chain combines TRBV7-6 with TRBJ2-2, with TRBD2 identical over 7 bases. This CDR3 has 16 amino acids. V trimming: 3 bases; J trimming: 2 bases; junction bases outside the gene matches: 6. Germline assignment: CDR1 SGHVS and CDR2 FNYEAQ. As DNA, the CDR3 is TGTGCCAGCAGCTTTGGTGCGGGAGACAACACCGGGGAGCTGTTTTTT. Translating gives CASSFGAGDNTGELFF.

The rearrangement uses TRBV5-1 and TRBJ1-4; perhaps TRBD1 as D (5 bases). The CDR3 loop spans 14 amino acids. Germline loops: CDR1 SGHRS, CDR2 YFSETQ. The V end lost 1 base, the J end lost 5 bases, and 9 bases lay between the germline ends. In DNA form, the CDR3 reads TGCGCCAGCAGCTTGTGGGGCCAGAATGAAAAACTGTTTTTT. This translates into CASSLWGQNEKLFF.

The genes are TRBV6-5 and TRBJ2-7; TRBD1 matches 8 bases. This CDR3 is 14 amino acids long. J lost 0 bases, V lost 4 bases, and 2 bases had no gene match. Germline assignment: CDR1 MNHEY and CDR2 SVGAGI. CDR3 bases: TGTGCCAGCAGTTCCAGGGGGCCCTCCTACGAGCAGTACTTC. Translating gives CASSSRGPSYEQYF.

This clone was observed a few times. This chain links TRBV4-2 with TRBJ1-1; TRBD1 might be the D (6 bases). Germline V gene lookup returns CDR1 LGHNA and CDR2 YNFKEQ. CDR3 length: 14 amino acids. V was pared by 0 bases and J by 3 bases, with 8 bases between. CDR3 DNA sequence: TGTGCCAGCAGCCAAGACAGGGGAGACACTGAAGCTTTCTTT. It translates to CASSQDRGDTEAFF.

V usage is TRBV10-3 and J usage is TRBJ1-5; D uncertain. CDR1 ENHRY and CDR2 SYGVKD come from the germline V gene. V shed 3 bases and J shed 7 bases, with 7 bases lying between them. The CDR3 spans 12 residues. The CDR3 is CAISDGRQPQHF. As DNA, the CDR3 is TGTGCCATCAGTGATGGCAGACAGCCCCAGCATTTT.

This clone appeared a few times. The chain has TRBV4-1 and TRBJ2-3; D is uncertain. Germline CDR1 MGHRA, CDR2 YSYEKL. Trimming cost V 1 base and J 0 bases, with 8 bases left between them. The CDR3 sequence is 15 residues long. The chain's CDR3 is CASSQVGFSTDTQYF. The CDR3 DNA follows: TGCGCCAGCAGCCAAGTGGGGTTTAGCACAGATACGCAGTATTTT.

The chain recombines TRBV6-1 with TRBJ1-5; D unresolved. There are 14 residues in the CDR3. Germline loops: CDR1 MNHNS, CDR2 SASEGT. V was cut by 2 bases and J by 6 bases, with 11 bases left in between. This CDR3 reads CASSEMRDVQPQHF. The DNA for the CDR3 is TGTGCCAGCAGTGAAATGAGAGACGTTCAGCCCCAGCATTTT.

The chain employs TRBV6-6 and TRBJ2-2, with D possibly TRBD1 on 5 matching bases. The germline CDR1 and CDR2 sequences are MNHNY and SVGAGI (reference sequence). Trimming removed 3 bases at V and 6 bases at J, with 14 bases between. This CDR3 is 15 amino acids long. The CDR3, as DNA: TGTGCCAGCAGTTATCAGGGAAGGTCTGCCGGGGAGCTGTTTTTT. Protein product: CASSYQGRSAGELFF.